This T cell receptor (beta chain) was profiled in a study of T cell responses to AZD1222 COVID-19 vaccine. Of note for this clone: Antigen: not known.

The CDR3 contains 14 residues. CDR1 MNHNS and CDR2 SASEGT come from the germline V gene. The ends were cut back, 1 base at V and 2 bases at J, with 9 bases in the middle. The study pooled second doses at about 4 or about 12 weeks. Findings and caveats of the study: There were repertoire samples only from the period after the peak T cell response.

Profiling relied on immunoSEQ multiplex PCR, and the TCRdb table lists in-frame clones only, not all of them. The repertoire holds around 59,000 clones, with roughly nine tenths as singletons. The TCR originated in an adult who received the AZD1222 COVID-19 vaccine. The V call is TRBV6-1, the J call TRBJ2-7, with a possible D match to TRBD1 (5 bases). Here the sequenced sample was peripheral blood, taken 28 days after the second AZD1222 dose. CDR3 residues: CASSEGPGTYEQYF. In DNA, the CDR3 is TGTGCCAGCAGTGAAGGCCCAGGGACCTACGAGCAGTACTTC.